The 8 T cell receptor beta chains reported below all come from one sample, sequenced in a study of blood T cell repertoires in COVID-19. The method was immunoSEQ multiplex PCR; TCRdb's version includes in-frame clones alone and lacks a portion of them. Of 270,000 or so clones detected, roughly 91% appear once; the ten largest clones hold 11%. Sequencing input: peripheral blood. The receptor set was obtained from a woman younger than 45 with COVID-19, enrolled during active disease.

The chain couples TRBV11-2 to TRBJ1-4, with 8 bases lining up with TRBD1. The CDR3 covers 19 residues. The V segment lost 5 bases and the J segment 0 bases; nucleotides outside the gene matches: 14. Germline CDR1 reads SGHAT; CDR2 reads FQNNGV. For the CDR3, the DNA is TGTGCCAGCAGCGCCCGCAGGGGGCCCACAATTACAACTAATGAAAAACTGTTTTTT. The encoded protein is CASSARRGPTITTNEKLFF.

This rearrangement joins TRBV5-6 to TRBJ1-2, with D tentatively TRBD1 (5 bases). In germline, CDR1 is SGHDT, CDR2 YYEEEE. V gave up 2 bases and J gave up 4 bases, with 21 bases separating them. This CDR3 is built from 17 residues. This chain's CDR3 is CASSLARSAGRGYGYTF. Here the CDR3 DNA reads TGTGCCAGCAGCTTAGCACGCAGCGCGGGACGCGGCTATGGCTACACCTTC.

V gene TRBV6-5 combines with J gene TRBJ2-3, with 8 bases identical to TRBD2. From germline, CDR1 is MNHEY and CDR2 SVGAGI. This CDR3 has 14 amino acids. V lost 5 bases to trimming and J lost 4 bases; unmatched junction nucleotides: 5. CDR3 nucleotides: TGTGCCAGCAGTCGGGGGGGCATGGCAGATACGCAGTATTTT. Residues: CASSRGGMADTQYF.

CDR3 sequence: CASRTTGETQYF. CDR3 DNA sequence: TGTGCCAGCAGGACGACAGGAGAGACCCAGTACTTC. The V call is TRBV6-5, the J call TRBJ2-5; the D gene is possibly TRBD1 (6 bases). Trimming removed 6 bases at V and 4 bases at J, with 9 bases between. Germline V gene sequence: CDR1 MNHEY, CDR2 SVGAGI. The CDR3 runs 12 residues.

The CDR3 sequence: CASSPSGSYNEQFF. CDR3 nucleotide sequence: TGTGCCAGCAGCCCCTCGGGGTCCTACAATGAGCAGTTCTTC. This rearrangement joins TRBV7-9 to TRBJ2-1; tentative D call: TRBD2 (5 bases). Per germline, CDR1 SEHNR and CDR2 FQNEAQ (reference sequence). Trimming removed 5 bases at V and 1 base at J, with 9 bases between. The CDR3 covers 14 residues.

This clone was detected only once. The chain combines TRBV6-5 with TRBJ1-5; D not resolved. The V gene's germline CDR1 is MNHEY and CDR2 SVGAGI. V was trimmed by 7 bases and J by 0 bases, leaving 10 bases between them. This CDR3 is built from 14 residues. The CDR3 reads CASTEGYSNQPQHF. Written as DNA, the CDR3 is TGTGCCAGCACCGAGGGTTATAGCAATCAGCCCCAGCATTTT.

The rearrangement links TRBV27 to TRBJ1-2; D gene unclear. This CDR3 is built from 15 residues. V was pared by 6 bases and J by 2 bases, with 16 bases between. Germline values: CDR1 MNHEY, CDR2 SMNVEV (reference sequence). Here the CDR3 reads CASRKGFGINYGYTF. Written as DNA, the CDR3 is TGTGCCAGCAGAAAGGGATTCGGGATAAACTATGGCTACACCTTC.

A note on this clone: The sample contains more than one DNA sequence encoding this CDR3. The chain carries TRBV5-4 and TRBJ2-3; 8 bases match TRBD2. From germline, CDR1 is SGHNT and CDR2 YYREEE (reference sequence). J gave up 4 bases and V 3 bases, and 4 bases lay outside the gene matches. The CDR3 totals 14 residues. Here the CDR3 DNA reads TGTGCCAGCAGCTCCGGACTAGCCCCAGATACGCAGTATTTT. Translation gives CASSSGLAPDTQYF.